Listed below are T cell receptor beta chains from one sample, sequenced in a study of blood T cell repertoires in COVID-19. Sequencing used immunoSEQ multiplex PCR; TCRdb keeps in-frame clones, though not all of them. The table includes around 99,000 clones, about 79% detected once. Sequenced sample: peripheral blood. Receptors originate from a woman of 80 years or more with active or convalescent COVID-19. The CDR3 runs from the conserved cysteine through the conserved F or W. The D gene is left open where the match is weak. Expanded clones are given a class, and other clones once, few, many or no size at all.

clone_size	v_call	j_call	d_call	cdr3_aa	cdr3_nt
NA	TRBV20-1	TRBJ2-3	NA	CSASWRGPSTDTQYF	TGCAGTGCTAGTTGGCGGGGACCTAGCACAGATACGCAGTATTTT
NA	TRBV18	TRBJ2-3	TRBD2	CASSPGTSGRDTQYF	TGTGCCAGCTCACCTGGAACTAGCGGGAGGGATACGCAGTATTTT
NA	TRBV11-2	TRBJ2-5	NA	CASSLDHQRQETQYF	TGTGCCAGCAGCTTAGATCACCAGCGTCAAGAGACCCAGTACTTC
NA	TRBV5-4	TRBJ1-4	TRBD1	CASSIRQGATNEKLFF	TGTGCCAGCAGCATAAGACAGGGGGCAACTAATGAAAAACTGTTTTTT
NA	TRBV5-4	TRBJ1-2	NA	CASSPRGRYGYTF	TGTGCCAGCAGCCCCCGAGGAAGATATGGCTACACCTTC
NA	TRBV5-5	TRBJ1-1	NA	CASSLATGRREAFF	TGTGCCAGCAGCTTGGCCACAGGGAGAAGAGAAGCTTTCTTT
NA	TRBV6-5	TRBJ2-2	TRBD1	CACLQGTGELFF	TGTGCCTGTTTACAGGGGACCGGGGAGCTGTTTTTT
NA	TRBV6-6	TRBJ1-4	TRBD1	CASTKQTGNNEKLFF	TGTGCCAGCACCAAACAGACAGGGAATAATGAAAAACTGTTTTTT
few	TRBV2	TRBJ2-2	NA	CASRGGGYAGELFF	TGTGCCAGCAGGGGCGGAGGGTACGCCGGGGAGCTGTTTTTT
NA	TRBV5-1	TRBJ2-3	TRBD2	CASSSIAGGRTDTQYF	TGCGCCAGCAGCTCCATAGCGGGAGGGCGCACAGATACGCAGTATTTT
once	TRBV30	TRBJ1-1	TRBD1	CAWRRLGTGGTEAFF	TGTGCCTGGAGGAGATTAGGGACAGGGGGCACTGAAGCTTTCTTT
NA	TRBV28	TRBJ1-5	TRBD1	CASSPRTGGIQPQHF	TGTGCCAGCAGTCCCCGGACAGGGGGAATACAGCCCCAGCATTTT
NA	TRBV11-3	TRBJ2-3	TRBD2	CASSPRGGVADTQYF	TGTGCCAGCAGCCCCCGGGGAGGGGTAGCGGATACGCAGTATTTT
NA	TRBV11-1	TRBJ1-1	TRBD1	CASSITGQGWGTEAFF	TGTGCCAGCAGCATAACCGGACAGGGGTGGGGCACTGAAGCTTTCTTT
NA	TRBV10-2	TRBJ2-6	TRBD2	CASSPGGGSGANVLTF	TGCGCCAGCAGTCCGGGAGGGGGCTCTGGGGCCAACGTCCTGACTTTC
NA	TRBV28	TRBJ2-7	TRBD1	CASRGTGLLYEQYF	TGTGCCAGCAGGGGGACAGGGTTACTGTACGAGCAGTACTTC
NA	TRBV19	TRBJ2-2	TRBD2	CASRDSGVNTGELFF	TGTGCCAGTAGGGATAGCGGGGTGAACACCGGGGAGCTGTTTTTT